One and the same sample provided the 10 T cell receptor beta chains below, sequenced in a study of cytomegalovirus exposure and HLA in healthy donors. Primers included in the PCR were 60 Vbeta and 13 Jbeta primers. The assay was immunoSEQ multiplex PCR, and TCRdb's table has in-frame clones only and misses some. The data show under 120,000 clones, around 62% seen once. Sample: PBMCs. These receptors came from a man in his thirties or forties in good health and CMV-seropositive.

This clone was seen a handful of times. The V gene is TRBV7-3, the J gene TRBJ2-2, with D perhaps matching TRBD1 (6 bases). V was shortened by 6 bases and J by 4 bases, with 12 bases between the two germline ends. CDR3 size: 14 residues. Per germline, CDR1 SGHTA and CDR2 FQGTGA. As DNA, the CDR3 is TGTGCCAGCAGTAGGACCAGGGGCACCGGGGAGCTGTTTTTT. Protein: CASSRTRGTGELFF.

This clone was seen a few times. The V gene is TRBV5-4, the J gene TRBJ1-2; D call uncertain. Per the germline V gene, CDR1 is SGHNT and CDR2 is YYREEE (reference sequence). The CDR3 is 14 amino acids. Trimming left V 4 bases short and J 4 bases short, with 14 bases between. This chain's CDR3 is CASSPPGWVYGYTF. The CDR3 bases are TGTGCCAGCAGCCCCCCCGGGTGGGTCTATGGCTACACCTTC.

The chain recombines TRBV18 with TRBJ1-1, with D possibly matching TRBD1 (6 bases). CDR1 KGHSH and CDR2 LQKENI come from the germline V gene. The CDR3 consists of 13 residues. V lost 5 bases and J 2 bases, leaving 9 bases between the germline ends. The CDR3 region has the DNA TGTGCCAGCTCAAGGACAGCTAACACTGAAGCTTTCTTT. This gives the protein CASSRTANTEAFF. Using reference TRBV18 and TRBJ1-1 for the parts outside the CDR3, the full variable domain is NAGVMQNPRHLVRRRGQEARLRCSPMKGHSHVYWYRQLPEEGLKFMVYLQKENIIDESGMPKERFSAEFPKEGPSILRIQQVVRGDSAAYFCASSRTANTEAFFGQGTRLTVV.

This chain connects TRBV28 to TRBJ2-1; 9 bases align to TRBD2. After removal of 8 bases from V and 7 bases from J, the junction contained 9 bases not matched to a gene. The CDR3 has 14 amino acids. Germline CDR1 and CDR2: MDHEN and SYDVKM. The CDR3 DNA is TGTGCCAGCGGCGGGACTAGCAGGTTGAATGAGCAGTTCTTC. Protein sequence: CASGGTSRLNEQFF.

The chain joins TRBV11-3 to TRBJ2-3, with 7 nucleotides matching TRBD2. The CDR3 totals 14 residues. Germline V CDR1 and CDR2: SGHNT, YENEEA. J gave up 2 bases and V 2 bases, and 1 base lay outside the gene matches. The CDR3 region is CASSLTSATDTQYF. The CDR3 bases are TGTGCCAGCAGCTTAACTAGCGCCACAGATACGCAGTATTTT. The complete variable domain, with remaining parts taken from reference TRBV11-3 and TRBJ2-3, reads EAGVVQSPRYKIIEKKQPVAFWCNPISGHNTLYWYLQNLGQGPELLIRYENEEAVDDSQLPKDRFSAERLKGVDSTLKIQPAELGDSAVYLCASSLTSATDTQYFGPGTRLTVL.

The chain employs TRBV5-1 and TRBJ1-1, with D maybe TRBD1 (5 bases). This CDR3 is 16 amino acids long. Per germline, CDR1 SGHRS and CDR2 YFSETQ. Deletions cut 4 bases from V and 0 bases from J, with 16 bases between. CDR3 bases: TGCGCCAGCAGCCCTTGGCAGGGTGAGTTGAACACTGAAGCTTTCTTT. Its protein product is CASSPWQGELNTEAFF.

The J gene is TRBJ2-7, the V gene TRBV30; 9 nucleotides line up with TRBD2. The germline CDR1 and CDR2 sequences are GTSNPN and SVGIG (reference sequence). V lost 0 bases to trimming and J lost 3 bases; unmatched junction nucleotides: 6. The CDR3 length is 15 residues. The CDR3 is CAWSVQMTSGYEQYF. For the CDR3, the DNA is TGTGCCTGGAGTGTACAAATGACTAGCGGCTACGAGCAGTACTTC.

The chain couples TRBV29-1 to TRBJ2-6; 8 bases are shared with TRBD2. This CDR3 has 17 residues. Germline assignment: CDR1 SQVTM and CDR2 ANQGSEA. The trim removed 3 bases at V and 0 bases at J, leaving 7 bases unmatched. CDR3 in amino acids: CSVDGGAPYSGANVLTF. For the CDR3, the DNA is TGCAGCGTTGACGGGGGGGCCCCCTACTCTGGGGCCAACGTCCTGACTTTC.

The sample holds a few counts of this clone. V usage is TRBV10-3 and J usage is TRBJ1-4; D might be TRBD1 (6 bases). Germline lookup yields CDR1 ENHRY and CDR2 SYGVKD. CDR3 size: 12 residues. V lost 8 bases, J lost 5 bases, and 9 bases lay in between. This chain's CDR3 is CAIAGQNEKLFF. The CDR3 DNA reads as TGTGCCATCGCCGGACAGAATGAAAAACTGTTTTTT.

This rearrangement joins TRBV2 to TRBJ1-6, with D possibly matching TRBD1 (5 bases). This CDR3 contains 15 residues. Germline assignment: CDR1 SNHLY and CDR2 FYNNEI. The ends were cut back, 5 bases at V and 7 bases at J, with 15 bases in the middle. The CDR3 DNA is TGTGCCAGCAGTCTGCAGGGATCAGGCAATTCACCCCTCCACTTT. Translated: CASSLQGSGNSPLHF.